These 25 T cell receptor beta chains came from one sample sequenced in a study of response to subunit inactivated influenza vaccine (dated by TCRdb to between 2017 and 2018). Libraries were prepared through RT-PCR. This sample was sequenced with an Illumina HiSeq 2500. TCRdb ran its own pipeline on the public reads, namely fastp trimming at Q25 and MiXCR clone calling, and kept in-frame beta chains. Identical CDR3 proteins give one entry, which carries the most common genes and DNA. The sample table records about 520,000 distinct CDR3 sequences; about 25% of these occur just once. The ten largest clones capture over 1.5% of the sample. This specimen was CD4+ T cells sorted from PBMCs, taken less than 6 days after vaccination. The receptors shown here come from a man in his forties or fifties who received an inactivated influenza vaccine. Donor details come from another sample of the same person, matched by shared clones.

This clonotype has just a few counts. The V gene is TRBV20-1, the J gene TRBJ2-5, with 11 positions matching TRBD1. This CDR3 region has 15 residues. Unmatched junction bases numbered 7, after V lost 6 bases and J lost 1 base. Germline V gene sequence: CDR1 DFQATT, CDR2 SNEGSKA (reference sequence). Here the CDR3 reads CSATGQGAFQETQYF. Written as DNA, the CDR3 is TGCAGTGCAACCGGACAGGGGGCGTTCCAAGAGACCCAGTACTTC.

The chain recombines TRBV4-2 with TRBJ1-6, with 7 positions matching TRBD1. V trimming: 0 bases; J trimming: 7 bases; junction bases outside the gene matches: 12. CDR1 LGHNA and CDR2 YNFKEQ come from the germline V gene. The CDR3 spans 18 residues. Here the CDR3 DNA reads TGTGCCAGCAGCCAAGAATTGAAGAGGGGGCGTTTGAATTCACCCCTCCACTTT. As protein: CASSQELKRGRLNSPLHF.

The chain combines TRBV12-3 or TRBV12-4 with TRBJ2-1; D remains unclear. The length of the CDR3 is 14 residues. V was cut by 1 base and J by 9 bases, with 13 bases left in between. CDR3 amino acids: CASSLVSGRGEQFF. The CDR3 nucleotides read TGTGCCAGCAGTTTAGTTTCGGGTCGTGGTGAGCAGTTCTTC.

This clonotype has only a few counts. The rearrangement links TRBV4-1 to TRBJ2-1; tentative D call: TRBD2 (6 bases). The V end lost 4 bases, the J end lost 7 bases, and 14 bases lay between the germline ends. Germline lookup yields CDR1 MGHRA and CDR2 YSYEKL. The CDR3 runs 14 residues. CDR3 sequence (DNA): TGCGCCAGCAGCCCAGCGCTAGCGCCGAATGAGCAGTTCTTC. This codes for CASSPALAPNEQFF.

J is TRBJ2-1 and V is TRBV2, with D hard to call. CDR1 and CDR2 (germline): SNHLY, FYNNEI. The CDR3 extends over 12 amino acids. Trimming removed 6 bases at V and 7 bases at J, with 10 bases between. CDR3 sequence reads: CASRGDGNEQFF. The CDR3 region has the DNA TGTGCCAGCAGGGGTGACGGGAATGAGCAGTTCTTC. Complete variable domain (other parts from reference TRBV2 and TRBJ2-1): EPEVTQTPSHQVTQMGQEVILRCVPISNHLYFYWYRQILGQKVEFLVSFYNNEISEKSEIFDDQFSVERPDGSNFTLKIRSTKLEDSAMYFCASRGDGNEQFFGPGTRLTVL.

For the CDR3, the DNA is TGTGCCAGCAGCTTGGCCTGGCAGGGCTCCTACAATGAGCAGTTCTTC. Translated, it gives CASSLAWQGSYNEQFF. The gene calls are TRBV5-6 and TRBJ2-1; weak D call: TRBD1 (5 bases). Germline V CDR1 and CDR2: SGHDT, YYEEEE. V lost 0 bases and J lost 0, with 10 bases in between. The CDR3 extends over 16 amino acids.

This clonotype was seen more than once but under ten times. The V gene is TRBV7-8, the J gene TRBJ2-7; 12 nucleotides agree with TRBD1. The length of the CDR3 is 16 residues. V dropped 4 bases and J dropped 6; count of bases not matched to a gene: 10. CDR1 is SGHVS and CDR2 is FQNEAQ in the germline V gene. The CDR3 DNA reads as TGTGCCAGCAGCTGGCCCCCGGGACAGGGGGCGCTCGAGCAGTACTTC. This gives the protein CASSWPPGQGALEQYF. The full variable domain, its missing parts supplied by reference TRBV7-8 and TRBJ2-7, is GAGVSQSPRYKVAKRGQDVALRCDPISGHVSLFWYQQALGQGPEFLTYFQNEAQLDKSGLPSDRFFAERPEGSVSTLKIQRTQQEDSAVYLCASSWPPGQGALEQYFGPGTRLTVT.

This clonotype was observed a handful of times. The chain is built from TRBV20-1 and TRBJ2-1; D is uncertain. Deletions cut 0 bases from V and 9 bases from J, with 9 bases between. Germline V gene lookup returns CDR1 DFQATT and CDR2 SNEGSKA (reference sequence). This CDR3 has 12 residues. This chain's CDR3 is CSARDQASEQFF. CDR3 sequence (DNA): TGCAGTGCTAGAGATCAGGCGAGTGAGCAGTTCTTC.

This clonotype was found many times. The chain links TRBV7-9 to TRBJ1-1; D not resolved. This CDR3 has 13 amino acids. Germline V gene data show CDR1 as SEHNR and CDR2 as FQNEAQ (reference sequence). V lost 5 bases, J lost 4 bases, and 11 bases lay in between. CDR3 residues: CASSPYGGTEAFF. Written as DNA, the CDR3 is TGTGCCAGCAGCCCGTACGGTGGCACTGAAGCTTTCTTT.

Only a few counts were recorded for this clonotype. The chain carries TRBV6-5 and TRBJ1-3; the D is unclear. The CDR3 consists of 15 residues. CDR1 MNHEY and CDR2 SVGAGI come from the germline V gene. V lost 2 bases, J lost 2 bases, and 10 bases lay in between. For the CDR3, the DNA is TGTGCCAGCAGTTACAGAGGAGGAACTGGAAACACCATATATTTT. This translates into CASSYRGGTGNTIYF.

V usage is TRBV20-1 and J usage is TRBJ2-3; 8 nucleotides align to TRBD2. CDR3 length equals 15 residues. The ends lost 2 bases at V and 2 bases at J; junction bases unmatched: 6. Germline V gene data show CDR1 as DFQATT and CDR2 as SNEGSKA (reference sequence). In nucleotides, the CDR3 is TGCAGTGCTAGAAATCCCGGGGGGGTCACAGATACGCAGTATTTT. Translated: CSARNPGGVTDTQYF.

V and J are TRBV6-5 and TRBJ1-1; 7 bases fit TRBD1. The CDR3 is 15 amino acids. With V trimmed by 2 bases and J by 5 bases, 8 bases remained unmatched. Germline lookup yields CDR1 MNHEY and CDR2 SVGAGI. The chain's CDR3 is CASSYASTGVTEAFF. DNA for the CDR3: TGTGCCAGCAGTTACGCGTCCACAGGGGTAACTGAAGCTTTCTTT.

The chain employs TRBV20-1 and TRBJ2-5; 9 nucleotides align to TRBD1. Germline V gene lookup returns CDR1 DFQATT and CDR2 SNEGSKA (reference sequence). This CDR3 comprises 15 residues. The junction had 6 bases not matched to a gene; V was cut back by 4 bases and J by 0 bases. CDR3 coding DNA: TGCAGTGCTACAACAGGGGGCCGGCACCAAGAGACCCAGTACTTC. Amino acids: CSATTGGRHQETQYF.

The rearrangement links TRBV5-1 to TRBJ2-5; 7 nucleotides match TRBD1. V shed 4 bases and J 1 base; nucleotides not matched to a gene: 4. Germline values: CDR1 SGHRS, CDR2 YFSETQ. The CDR3 has 14 residues. The CDR3 nucleotides read TGCGCCAGCAGCACCGGGACAGTCCAAGAGACCCAGTACTTC. It codes for CASSTGTVQETQYF.

The rearrangement links TRBV4-1 to TRBJ1-4; weak D call: TRBD1 (5 bases). V gave up 5 bases and J gave up 4 bases, with 20 bases separating them. The CDR3 totals 17 residues. The germline gives CDR1 MGHRA, CDR2 YSYEKL. CDR3: CASSKEPPTAFNEKLFF. The CDR3 nucleotides read TGCGCCAGCAGCAAGGAGCCACCGACAGCTTTTAATGAAAAACTGTTTTTT.

This clonotype came up many times. The rearrangement links TRBV20-1 to TRBJ2-3, with D possibly TRBD2 on 6 matching bases. V was trimmed by 0 bases and J by 1 base, leaving 11 bases between them. The CDR3 is 15 residues long. Germline V gene lookup returns CDR1 DFQATT and CDR2 SNEGSKA (reference sequence). The CDR3 coding sequence is TGCAGTGCTAGAGAATCGGGAGTGCGCACAGATACGCAGTATTTT. Translated, it gives CSARESGVRTDTQYF.

There are a few counts of this clonotype. The chain combines TRBV12-3 or TRBV12-4 with TRBJ1-1, with D uncertain. The V gene lost 2 bases and the J gene lost 13 bases, with 11 bases spanning the gap. There are 11 residues in the CDR3. CDR3 region: CASSLYPVFFF. The CDR3, as DNA: TGTGCCAGCAGTTTATACCCCGTCTTTTTCTTT.

Only a few counts were recorded for this clonotype. The V gene is TRBV10-3, the J gene TRBJ2-7, with 9 nucleotides matching TRBD1. The CDR3 consists of 14 residues. CDR1 ENHRY and CDR2 SYGVKD come from the germline V gene. V was clipped by 1 base and J by 5 bases; unmatched bases: 3. The CDR3 is CAISEYGQGNEQYF. In nucleotides, the CDR3 is TGTGCCATCAGTGAGTATGGACAGGGGAACGAGCAGTACTTC.

This clonotype was counted a few times. This sequence joins TRBV20-1 and TRBJ1-1; D unclear. From germline, CDR1 is DFQATT and CDR2 SNEGSKA (reference sequence). The length of the CDR3 is 12 residues. With 1 base removed from V and 2 bases from J, the gap between germline ends came to 5 bases. In DNA form, the CDR3 reads TGCAGTGCTAGAGGGCTAAACACTGAAGCTTTCTTT. This encodes CSARGLNTEAFF.

This chain joins TRBV20-1 and TRBJ2-7; D perhaps matches TRBD1 (6 bases). V lost 5 bases and J lost 2, with 10 bases in between. This CDR3 is built from 12 residues. Germline assignment: CDR1 DFQATT and CDR2 SNEGSKA (reference sequence). CDR3 bases: TGCAGTGCTCAACAGGGTACCTACGAGCAGTACTTC. It is translated as CSAQQGTYEQYF.

The chain uses TRBV5-1 and TRBJ1-1, with D perhaps TRBD1 (5 bases). Germline CDR1 SGHRS, CDR2 YFSETQ. With 1 base removed from V and 3 bases from J, the gap between germline ends came to 10 bases. The CDR3 has 14 amino acids. The CDR3 DNA reads TGCGCCAGCAGCTTGAAAGGGGTCGACACTGAAGCTTTCTTT. As protein: CASSLKGVDTEAFF.

V gene TRBV4-1 combines with J gene TRBJ1-6, with a tentative D call TRBD1 (5 bases). The CDR3 has 15 residues. V was pared by 0 bases and J by 4 bases, with 7 bases between. CDR1 is MGHRA and CDR2 is YSYEKL in the germline V gene. Here the CDR3 DNA reads TGCGCCAGCAGCCAAGAGCCAGGGTATAATTCACCCCTCCACTTT. This encodes CASSQEPGYNSPLHF.

The chain uses TRBV12-5 and TRBJ2-5, with TRBD1 matching 10 bases. Per the germline V gene, CDR1 is LGHNT and CDR2 is FRNRAP. The CDR3 totals 13 residues. The CDR3 here is CAPGTGALETQYF. The CDR3, as DNA: TGTGCCCCAGGGACAGGGGCTTTAGAGACCCAGTACTTC.

This clonotype was detected only a few times. The chain uses TRBV20-1 and TRBJ2-3; D call uncertain. CDR3 length equals 14 residues. Germline V gene sequence: CDR1 DFQATT, CDR2 SNEGSKA (reference sequence). Trimming removed 0 bases at V and 3 bases at J, with 10 bases between. The CDR3: CSARDPGWTDTQYF. The CDR3, as DNA: TGCAGTGCTAGAGATCCAGGATGGACAGATACGCAGTATTTT.

This clonotype was seen only a few times. This chain uses TRBV10-3 with TRBJ2-3; 15 bases agree with TRBD2. This CDR3 region has 16 residues. V lost 10 bases, J lost 2 bases, and 7 bases stayed unmatched. Germline CDR1 ENHRY, CDR2 SYGVKD. The chain's CDR3 is CATGGLAGGNTDTQYF. The CDR3 DNA reads as TGTGCCACCGGGGGACTAGCGGGGGGAAACACAGATACGCAGTATTTT.